This TCR beta chain was documented in a study of blood T cell repertoires in COVID-19. Produced via immunoSEQ multiplex PCR; TCRdb's table is partial and in-frame only. The table has about 250,000 clones, over 75% seen once. J lost 15 bases, V lost 5 bases, and 10 bases had no gene match. Germline V gene lookup returns CDR1 LNHDA and CDR2 SQIVND (reference sequence). There are 13 residues in the CDR3. The receptor comes from a woman under 40 who had recovered from COVID-19. The chain is built from TRBV19 and TRBJ2-1; 10 positions match TRBD2. Sequencing was carried out using PBMCs or T cells enriched from blood (not recorded which). CDR3 DNA: TGTGCCAGTAGTGTATCTAGCGGGAGTATTCCGTTCTTC. Protein product: CASSVSSGSIPFF.